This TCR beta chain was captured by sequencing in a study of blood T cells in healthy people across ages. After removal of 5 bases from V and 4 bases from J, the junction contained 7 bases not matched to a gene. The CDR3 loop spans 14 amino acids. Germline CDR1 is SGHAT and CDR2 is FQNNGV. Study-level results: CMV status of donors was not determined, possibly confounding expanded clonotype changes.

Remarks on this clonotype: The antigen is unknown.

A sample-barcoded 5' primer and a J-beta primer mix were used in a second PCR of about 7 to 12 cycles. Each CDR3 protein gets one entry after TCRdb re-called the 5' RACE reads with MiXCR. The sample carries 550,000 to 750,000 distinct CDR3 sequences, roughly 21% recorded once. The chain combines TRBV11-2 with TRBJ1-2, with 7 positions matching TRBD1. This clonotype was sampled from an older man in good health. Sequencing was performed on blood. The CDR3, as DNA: TGTGCCAGCAGCCCAGAACAGGGGATCTATGGCTACACCTTC. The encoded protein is CASSPEQGIYGYTF.